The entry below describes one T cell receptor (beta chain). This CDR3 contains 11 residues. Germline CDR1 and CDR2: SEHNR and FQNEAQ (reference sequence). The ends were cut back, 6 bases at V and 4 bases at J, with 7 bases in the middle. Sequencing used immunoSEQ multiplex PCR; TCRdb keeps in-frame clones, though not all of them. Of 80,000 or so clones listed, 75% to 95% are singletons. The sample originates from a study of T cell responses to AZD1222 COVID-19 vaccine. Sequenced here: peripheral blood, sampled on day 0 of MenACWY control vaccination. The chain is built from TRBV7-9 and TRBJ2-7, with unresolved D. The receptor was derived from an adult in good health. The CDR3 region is CASSRYYEQYF. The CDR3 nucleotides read TGTGCCAGCAGTCGGTATTACGAGCAGTACTTC. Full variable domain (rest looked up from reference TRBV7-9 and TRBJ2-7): DTGVSQNPRHKITKRGQNVTFRCDPISEHNRLYWYRQTLGQGPEFLTYFQNEAQLEKSRLLSDRFSAERPKGSFSTLEIQRTEQGDSAMYLCASSRYYEQYFGPGTRLTVT.